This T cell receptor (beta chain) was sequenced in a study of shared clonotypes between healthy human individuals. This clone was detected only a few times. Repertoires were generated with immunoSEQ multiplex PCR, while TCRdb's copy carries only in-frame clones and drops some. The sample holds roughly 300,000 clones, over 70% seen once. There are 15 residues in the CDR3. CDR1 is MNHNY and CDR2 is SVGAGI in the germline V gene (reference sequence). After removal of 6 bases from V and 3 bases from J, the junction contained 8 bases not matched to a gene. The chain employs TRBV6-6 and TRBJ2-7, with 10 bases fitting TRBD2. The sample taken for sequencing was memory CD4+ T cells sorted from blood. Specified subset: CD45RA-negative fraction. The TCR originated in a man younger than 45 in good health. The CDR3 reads CASRPAGGPVYEQYF. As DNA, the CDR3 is TGTGCCAGCAGACCAGCGGGAGGGCCTGTCTACGAGCAGTACTTC.